Given below is one TCR beta chain in context. This CDR3 spans 13 amino acids. V was shortened by 3 bases and J by 6 bases, with 12 bases between the two germline ends. These data come from a study of T cells in Graves' hyperthyroidism and ophthalmopathy. Researchers amplified the TCR beta CDR3 regions from RNA transcripts. Initially, a first-round RT-PCR of the TCR CDR3 employed the HTBI primer set. From the multiplex PCR reads, TCRdb called clonotypes with MiXCR, one entry per CDR3 protein. The repertoire consists of 350,000 or so distinct CDR3 sequences, with about 18% occurring once and the leading ten covering approximately 33%.

This sequence originates from a woman between 25 and 40 years old with Graves' hyperthyroidism that later progressed to Graves' ophthalmopathy. The chain joins TRBV12-3 or TRBV12-4 to TRBJ2-7; D remains ambiguous. The sequenced sample consisted of blood. Written as DNA, the CDR3 is TGTGCCAGCAGTTTGAGAAGAACCGCCGAGCAGTACTTC. It translates to CASSLRRTAEQYF.